This T cell receptor (beta chain) derives from a study of neurological immune-mediated disorders. The V gene's germline CDR1 is MNHEY and CDR2 SVGEGT. J lost 6 bases, V lost 6 bases, and 14 bases had no gene match. This CDR3 contains 16 residues. TCRdb re-called the 5' RACE reads through MiXCR, storing one row per CDR3 protein. Of approximately 100,000 distinct CDR3 sequences detected, roughly 4% appear once; the ten largest clones hold 6%. This clonotype was counted many times. The TCR sequence derives from a woman under 30 with multiple sclerosis. The V call is TRBV6-2 or TRBV6-3, the J call TRBJ1-2, with 9 nucleotides matching TRBD1. The sequencing input was PBMCs. The CDR3 spells CASRSGYRDRVNGYTF. CDR3 sequence (DNA): TGTGCCAGCAGGAGCGGGTACCGGGACAGGGTCAATGGCTACACCTTC.